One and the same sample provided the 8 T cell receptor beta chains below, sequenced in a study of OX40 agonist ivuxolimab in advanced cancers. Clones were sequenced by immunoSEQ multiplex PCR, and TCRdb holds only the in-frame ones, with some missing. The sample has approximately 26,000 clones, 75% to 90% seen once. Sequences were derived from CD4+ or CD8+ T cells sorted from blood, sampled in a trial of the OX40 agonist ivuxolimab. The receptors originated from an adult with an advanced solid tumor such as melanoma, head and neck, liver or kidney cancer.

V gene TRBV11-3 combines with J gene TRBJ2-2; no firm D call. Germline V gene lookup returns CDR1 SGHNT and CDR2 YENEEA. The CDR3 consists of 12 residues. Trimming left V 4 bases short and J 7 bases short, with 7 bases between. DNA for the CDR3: TGTGCCAGCAGCTCTTCCGACGGGGAGCTGTTTTTT. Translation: CASSSSDGELFF.

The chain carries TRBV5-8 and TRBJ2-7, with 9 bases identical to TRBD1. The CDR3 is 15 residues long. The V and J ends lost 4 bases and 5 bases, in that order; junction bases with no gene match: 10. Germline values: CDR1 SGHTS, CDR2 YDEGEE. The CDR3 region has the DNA TGTGCCAGCAGCCCCGGACCGGGACAGGGCAACGAGCAGTACTTC. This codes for CASSPGPGQGNEQYF. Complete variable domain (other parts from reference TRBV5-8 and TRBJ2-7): EAGVTQSPTHLIKTRGQQATLRCSPISGHTSVYWYQQALGLGLQFLLWYDEGEERNRGNFPPRFSGRQFPNYSSELNVNALELEDSALYLCASSPGPGQGNEQYFGPGTRLTVT.

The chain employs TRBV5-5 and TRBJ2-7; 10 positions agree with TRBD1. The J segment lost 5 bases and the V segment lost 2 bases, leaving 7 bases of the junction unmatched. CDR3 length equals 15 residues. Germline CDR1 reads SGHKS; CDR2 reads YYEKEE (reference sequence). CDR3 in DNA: TGTGCCAGCAGCTTTTTCGGGACAGGGGAAGACGAGCAGTACTTC. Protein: CASSFFGTGEDEQYF.

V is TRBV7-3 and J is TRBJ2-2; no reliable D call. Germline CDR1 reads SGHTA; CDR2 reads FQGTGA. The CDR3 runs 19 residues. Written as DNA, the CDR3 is TGTGCGAACCCGGGCCGTAACGACCGAACTTCCTCTACCGGCGGGGAGCTGTTTTTT. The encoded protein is CANPGRNDRTSSTGGELFF.

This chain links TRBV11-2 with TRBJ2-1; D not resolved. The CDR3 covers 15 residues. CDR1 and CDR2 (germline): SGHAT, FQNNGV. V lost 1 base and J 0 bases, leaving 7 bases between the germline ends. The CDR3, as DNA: TGTGCCAGCAGCTTAGTCCATAGCTCCTACAATGAGCAGTTCTTC. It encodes CASSLVHSSYNEQFF.

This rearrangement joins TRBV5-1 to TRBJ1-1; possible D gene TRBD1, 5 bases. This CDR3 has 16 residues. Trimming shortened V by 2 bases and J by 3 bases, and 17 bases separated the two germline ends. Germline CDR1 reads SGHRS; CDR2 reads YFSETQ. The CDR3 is CASSLTNDKGHTEAFF. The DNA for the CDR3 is TGCGCCAGCAGCTTAACGAACGACAAGGGGCACACTGAAGCTTTCTTT.

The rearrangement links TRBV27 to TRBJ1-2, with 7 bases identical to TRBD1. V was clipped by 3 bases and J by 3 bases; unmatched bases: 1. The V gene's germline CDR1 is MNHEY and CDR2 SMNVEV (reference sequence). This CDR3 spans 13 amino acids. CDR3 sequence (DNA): TGTGCCAGCAGTTTGACAGGGTACTATGGCTACACCTTC. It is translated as CASSLTGYYGYTF.

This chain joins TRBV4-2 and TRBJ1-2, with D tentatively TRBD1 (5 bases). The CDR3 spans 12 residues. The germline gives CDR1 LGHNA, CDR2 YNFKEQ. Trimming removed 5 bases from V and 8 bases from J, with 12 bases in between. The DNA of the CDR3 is TGTGCCAGCAGCTCCGGGGGTAAAGGCTACACCTTC. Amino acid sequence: CASSSGGKGYTF.